This T cell receptor (beta chain) was observed in a study of blood T cell repertoires in COVID-19. Assay used: immunoSEQ multiplex PCR; TCRdb lists only in-frame clones, some missing. This table has nearly 50,000 clones, about nine tenths appearing once. Looked up from germline, CDR1 is SNHLY and CDR2 is FYNNEI. This CDR3 comprises 15 residues. The V gene end was trimmed by 4 bases and the J gene end by 3 bases; junction bases not matched to a gene: 7. Sequenced input: peripheral blood. J is TRBJ2-7 and V is TRBV2, with TRBD1 matching over 9 bases. This TCR was recovered from an elderly woman with COVID-19, enrolled during active disease. CDR3 amino acids: CASSGGQGLDYEQYF. Written as DNA, the CDR3 is TGTGCCAGCAGTGGGGGACAGGGTTTGGACTACGAGCAGTACTTC. Combining the CDR3 with reference TRBV2 and TRBJ2-7 gives the whole variable domain EPEVTQTPSHQVTQMGQEVILRCVPISNHLYFYWYRQILGQKVEFLVSFYNNEISEKSEIFDDQFSVERPDGSNFTLKIRSTKLEDSAMYFCASSGGQGLDYEQYFGPGTRLTVT.